This T cell receptor (beta chain) stems from a study of lymphopenia after photon versus proton radiotherapy. Trimming took 5 bases from V and 5 from J; bases not matched to a gene: 8. The CDR3 extends over 15 amino acids. Germline CDR1 MDHEN, CDR2 SYDVKM. Study results and caveats: After the lymphocyte nadir, photon-treated repertoires showed oligoclonal expansion, especially of CD8+ Temra cells. Under photons, naive T cells and diversity fell while effector/memory populations rose.

A remark on this clone: The antigen remains unidentified.

Sequencing was performed with immunoSEQ multiplex PCR; in TCRdb, only in-frame clones are kept and a portion is missing. The sample has approximately 62,000 clones, 70% to 85% seen once. The sequence derives from a man between 60 and 75 years old with pancreatic cancer. Source: peripheral blood, taken from a patient treated with proton-based radiotherapy. The genes are TRBV28 and TRBJ2-7; 11 positions agree with TRBD1. Here the CDR3 DNA reads TGTGCCAGCAGTCTGGGGACAGGGGGTTTCGACGAGCAGTACTTC. It codes for CASSLGTGGFDEQYF.